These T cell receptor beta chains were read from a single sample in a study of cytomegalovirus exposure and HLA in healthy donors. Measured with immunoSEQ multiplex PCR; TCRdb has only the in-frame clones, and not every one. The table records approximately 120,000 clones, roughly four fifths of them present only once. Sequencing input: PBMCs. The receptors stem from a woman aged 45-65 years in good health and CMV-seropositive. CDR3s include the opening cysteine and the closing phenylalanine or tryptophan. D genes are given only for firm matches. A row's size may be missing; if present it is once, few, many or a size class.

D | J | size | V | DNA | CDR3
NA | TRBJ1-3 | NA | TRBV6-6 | TGTGCCAGCAGTTTCGGACAGAACTCTGGAAACACCATATATTTT | CASSFGQNSGNTIYF
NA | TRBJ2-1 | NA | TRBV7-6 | TGTGCCAGCAGCGCCTATGGGGGGTCCTACAATGAGCAGTTCTTC | CASSAYGGSYNEQFF
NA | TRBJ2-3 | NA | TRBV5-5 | TGTGCCAGCAGCGCGGGACAGTCAAGGGGCACAGATACGCAGTATTTT | CASSAGQSRGTDTQYF
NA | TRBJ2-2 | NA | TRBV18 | TGTGCCAGCTCACCACCACAGGGTATTGCCGGGGAGCTGTTTTTT | CASSPPQGIAGELFF
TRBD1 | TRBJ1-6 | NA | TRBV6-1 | TGTGCCAGCAGTGCCCGGACAGGGGGGAATTCACCCCTCCACTTT | CASSARTGGNSPLHF
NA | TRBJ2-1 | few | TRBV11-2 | TGTGCCAGCAGCCAAGGGGTGAGGAATGAGCAGTTCTTC | CASSQGVRNEQFF
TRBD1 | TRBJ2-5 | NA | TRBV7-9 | TGTGCCAGCAGCTCGACAGGGTATGGAGAGACCCAGTACTTC | CASSSTGYGETQYF
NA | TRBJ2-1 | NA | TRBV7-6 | TGTGCCAGCAGCCCCAGCCCCAGACAGGCCAACTACAATGAGCAGTTCTTC | CASSPSPRQANYNEQFF
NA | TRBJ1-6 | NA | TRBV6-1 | TGTGCCAGCAATCGGGCCAGGGATTCACCCCTCCACTTT | CASNRARDSPLHF
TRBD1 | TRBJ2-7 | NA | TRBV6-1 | TGTGCCAGCAGTGAAGCGCAGGGGGCCAGAGCCTACGAGCAGTACTTC | CASSEAQGARAYEQYF
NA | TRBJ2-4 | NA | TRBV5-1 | TGCGCCAGCAGCTCCACTGCGCCAACACAGAGACAGACCAAAAACATTCAGTACTTC | CASSSTAPTQRQTKNIQYF
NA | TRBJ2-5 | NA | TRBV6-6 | TGTGCCAGCAGCAGTGACAGGAGAGAGACCCAGTACTTC | CASSSDRRETQYF
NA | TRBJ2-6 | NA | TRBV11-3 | TGTGCCAGCACCGACACCAACGACGTGAGCTCTGGGGCCAACGTCCTGACTTTC | CASTDTNDVSSGANVLTF
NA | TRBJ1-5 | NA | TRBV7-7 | TGTGCCAGCAGCGCAAAACACAGGGTAAATCAGCCCCAGCATTTT | CASSAKHRVNQPQHF
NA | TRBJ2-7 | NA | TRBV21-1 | TGTGCCAGCAGCAAAGAGTTCGGACAGGGGTACGAGCAGTACTTC | CASSKEFGQGYEQYF
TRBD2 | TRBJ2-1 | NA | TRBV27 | TGTGCCAGCTCGGGGACTAGCGGGGGGTCCTTCTACAATGAGCAGTTCTTC | CASSGTSGGSFYNEQFF
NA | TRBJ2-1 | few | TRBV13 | TGTGCCAGCAGCTTAGGTAGCAATGAGCAGTTCTTC | CASSLGSNEQFF
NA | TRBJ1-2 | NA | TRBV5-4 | TGTGCCAGCAGCTTGGACATAAACTATGGCTACACCTTC | CASSLDINYGYTF
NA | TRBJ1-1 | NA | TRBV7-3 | TGTGCCAGCAGCCCTCACTCCCAGGGACACTTGAACACTGAAGCTTTCTTT | CASSPHSQGHLNTEAFF
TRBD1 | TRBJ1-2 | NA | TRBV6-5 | TGTGCCAGCAGTTACGGACAGGGGGGATATGGCTACACCTTC | CASSYGQGGYGYTF
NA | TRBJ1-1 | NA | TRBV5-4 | TGTGCCAGCAGCTTGTCCATGAACACTGAAGCTTTCTTT | CASSLSMNTEAFF
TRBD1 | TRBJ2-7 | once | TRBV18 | TGTGCCAGCTCACCTCCGACAGGGGGCGTGAGATCCTACGAGCAGTACTTC | CASSPPTGGVRSYEQYF
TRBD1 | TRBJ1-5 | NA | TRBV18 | TGTGCCAGCTCCGCACAGGGGGGTCAGCCCCAGCATTTT | CASSAQGGQPQHF
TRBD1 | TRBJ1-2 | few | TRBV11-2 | TGTGCCAGCAGCTTAATTGACAGGGGCTATGGCTACACCTTC | CASSLIDRGYGYTF
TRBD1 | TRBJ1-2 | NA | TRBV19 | TGTGCCAGTAGTCCAGGGGGTGCCTATGGCTACACCTTC | CASSPGGAYGYTF
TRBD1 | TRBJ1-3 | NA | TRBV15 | TGTGCCACCAGCAGAGAACAGGGGTGGGGAAACACCATATATTTT | CATSREQGWGNTIYF
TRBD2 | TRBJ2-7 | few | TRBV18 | TGTGCCAGCTCACCACTTGTTCGAAGCGGGGTTCTCTACGAGCAGTACTTC | CASSPLVRSGVLYEQYF
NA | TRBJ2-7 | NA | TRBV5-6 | TGTGCCAGCAGCTCCCGGGTCCGGGGCTACGAGCAGTACTTC | CASSSRVRGYEQYF
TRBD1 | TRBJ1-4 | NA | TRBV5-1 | TGCGCCAGCGGAGTAGGGGGCCAGAATGAAAAACTGTTTTTT | CASGVGGQNEKLFF
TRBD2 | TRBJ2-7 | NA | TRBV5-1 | TGCGCCAGCAGCCCCGGACTAGCCTACTACGAGCAGTACTTC | CASSPGLAYYEQYF
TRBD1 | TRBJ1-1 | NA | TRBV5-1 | TGCGCCAGCAGCTTTGGACAGGGTCGGCTAATGAACACTGAAGCTTTCTTT | CASSFGQGRLMNTEAFF
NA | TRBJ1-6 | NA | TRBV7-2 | TGTGCCAGCAGCTTAGAATACAGGTCTAATTCACCCCTCCACTTT | CASSLEYRSNSPLHF
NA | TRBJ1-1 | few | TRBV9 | TGTGCCAGCAGCGCCCCGTGGGGGGACGGCACTGAAGCTTTCTTT | CASSAPWGDGTEAFF